This T cell receptor beta chain stems from a study of T-cell reconstitution after alpha-beta-depleted transplantation in children. Study findings and constraints: Newly produced T cells mostly accounted for T-cell counts and diversity one year post-transplant. Reportedly, roughly two months post-transplant, alpha-beta T cells arose from several hundred expanded graft clones. Surviving recipient T cells and thymic progenitors accounted for the high day-60 TCRbeta diversity observed in some patients.

Unique molecular identifiers featured in how the TCRbeta library was prepared. TCRdb itself ran the PCR reads through MiXCR, one entry per CDR3 protein. The sample has about 830,000 distinct CDR3 sequences; about 15% are singletons. In this sample, this clonotype turned up many times. Its antigen is not identified. The starting material was PBMCs, mostly from graft donor cells, obtained 360 days after TCRalphabeta/CD19-depleted stem cell transplant. This receptor was identified in a male patient younger than 18 who had a stem cell transplant for acute lymphoblastic leukemia, so the T cells may come from the graft donor.

CDR3 protein: CASSGLQKETQYF. CDR3 in DNA: TGCGCCAGCAGCGGTTTGCAAAAGGAGACCCAGTACTTC. This chain uses TRBV4-1 with TRBJ2-5; D is ambiguous. The CDR3 has 13 residues. Trimming removed 5 bases at V and 5 bases at J, with 12 bases between. Germline assignment: CDR1 MGHRA and CDR2 YSYEKL.